This TCR beta chain came from a study of cytomegalovirus exposure and HLA in healthy donors. General study results and limits: In all likelihood, a cluster of highly shared sequence variants was a sequencing artifact. About 87% or about 30% of the time was how often most TCR beta V segments were productive, according to an earlier analysis. Available immune exposure information covered CMV serostatus only.

On this clone: Its antigen is still unknown.

The PCR used 60 Vbeta and 13 Jbeta primers. Sequenced by immunoSEQ multiplex PCR; TCRdb stores in-frame clones only, minus some. The data contain about 180,000 clones, roughly 80% of them seen just once; the ten biggest clones take up roughly 5%. Germline V gene sequence: CDR1 PRHDT, CDR2 FYEKMQ (reference sequence). Trimming shortened V by 0 bases and J by 2 bases, and 8 bases separated the two germline ends. The length of the CDR3 is 14 residues. Although they were nominally healthy when sampled, donors likely had unrecorded immune exposures. The sequenced material came from PBMCs. The chain recombines TRBV13 with TRBJ2-7, with D perhaps TRBD1 (5 bases). The sequence derives from a young woman in good health and CMV-seropositive. The CDR3 protein is CASSLGDSTYEQYF. CDR3 nucleotides: TGTGCCAGCAGCTTAGGAGACAGCACCTACGAGCAGTACTTC.